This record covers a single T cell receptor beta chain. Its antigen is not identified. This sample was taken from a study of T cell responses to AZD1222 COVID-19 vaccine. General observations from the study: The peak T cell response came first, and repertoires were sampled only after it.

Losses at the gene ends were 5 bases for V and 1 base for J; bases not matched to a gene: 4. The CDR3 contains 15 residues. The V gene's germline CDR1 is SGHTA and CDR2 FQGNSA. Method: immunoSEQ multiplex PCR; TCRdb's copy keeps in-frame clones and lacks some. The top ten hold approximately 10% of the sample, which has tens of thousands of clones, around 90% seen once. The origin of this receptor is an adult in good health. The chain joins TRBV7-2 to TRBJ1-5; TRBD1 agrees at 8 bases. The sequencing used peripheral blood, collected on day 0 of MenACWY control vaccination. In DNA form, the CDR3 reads TGTGCCAGCAGCAAGGACAGGGAGAGCAATCAGCCCCAGCATTTT. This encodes CASSKDRESNQPQHF.